The TCR beta chain described here comes from a study of T cell repertoires in cytomegalovirus infection. Across the whole study: Both CMV infection and a matching HLA type were indicated by public TCR beta signatures. Findings of the study overall: The study found HLA-C-restricted CMV-specific TCR beta clonotypes dominating the ex vivo response.

A few counts support this clonotype. The antigen remains unidentified. The germline CDR1 and CDR2 sequences are SGHVS and FQNEAQ. The CDR3 totals 13 residues. The germline V and J ends were trimmed by 0 bases and 3 bases, with 6 bases remaining between them. TCRdb passed the reads through MiXCR, listing each CDR3 protein once. The sample shows 150,000 to 200,000 distinct CDR3 sequences, roughly 15% of them seen only once. Sequencing was done on a sample of CD8+ T cells from PBMCs. V is TRBV7-8 and J is TRBJ2-7; D remains unclear. This TCR derives from a human donor in good health (CMV status not recorded). Some clones in this sample may be carry-over from other donors' samples. Written as DNA, the CDR3 is TGTGCCAGCAGCTTAGCGCCCATCTACGAGCAGTACTTC. This translates into CASSLAPIYEQYF.